Listed here is a single T cell receptor beta chain. The antigen is not known. A single base separates this from a much larger clone, so it may be a read error. This specimen comes from a study of tumor-infiltrating lymphocytes in primary liver carcinoma. Study-wide background: Primary liver carcinoma in the patients was surgically resected. Study results and limitations: Against blood, tumors held a significantly higher top-250-clone fraction (p = 0.039).

Germline CDR1 and CDR2: MNHNS and SASEGT. V lost 8 bases and J lost 5, with 18 bases in between. The CDR3 sequence is 14 residues long. The authors took blood RNA from unsorted whole blood and also extracted germline DNA. A roughly 4.3-milliliter peripheral blood sample was collected before surgery. The template, 450 to 650 ng total RNA, yielded TCR beta cDNA made with a constant-region primer. Three nested multiplex PCR rounds, a slightly modified ARM-PCR method, built the TCR beta libraries. The two initial PCR rounds, about 9 cycles each, used TRBV1-TRBV30 forward and C-beta reverse primers. TCRdb re-called the multiplex PCR reads with MiXCR, one entry per CDR3 protein. The sample holds 300,000 to 400,000 distinct CDR3 sequences, less than 65% seen once.

The chain uses TRBV6-1 and TRBJ2-5; D is perhaps TRBD2 (7 bases). The TCR comes from a man aged 35 to 55 with primary liver carcinoma and hepatitis B virus infection. The material sequenced was peripheral blood. The CDR3 sequence is CASRTAGAGETQYF. The CDR3, as DNA: TGTGCCAGCCGGACTGCGGGGGCCGGTGAGACCCAGTACTTC.